This T cell receptor beta chain was captured in a study of blood T cell repertoires in COVID-19. Study as a whole: Spain, Italy and the United States supplied samples that represented acute and convalescent COVID-19. From T cells, B-cell-depleted T cells, or PBMCs came the material, which was cDNA or gDNA.

Sequencing was performed with immunoSEQ multiplex PCR; in TCRdb, only in-frame clones are kept and a portion is missing. The sample includes around 220,000 clones, 86% of them seen just once. This receptor was taken from a woman in her forties or fifties with COVID-19, enrolled during active disease. Specimen: peripheral blood.

CDR3 residues: CASSQHNRGRGAEAFF. The DNA for the CDR3 is TGCGCCAGCAGCCAACACAACAGGGGGAGAGGGGCTGAAGCTTTCTTT. The chain employs TRBV4-3 and TRBJ1-1; 8 nucleotides align to TRBD1. Germline-derived CDR1 and CDR2 are LGHNA and YSLEER. After removal of 2 bases from V and 6 bases from J, the junction contained 11 bases not matched to a gene. The CDR3 totals 16 residues.